This entry features one T cell receptor beta chain sequence. The data were obtained in a study of cytomegalovirus exposure and HLA in healthy donors. PCR was performed using 60 Vbeta and 13 Jbeta primers. The protocol was immunoSEQ multiplex PCR, while the TCRdb copy is restricted to in-frame clones and leaves out a portion. Of 100,000 to 150,000 clones listed, under 85% are singletons. The CDR3 consists of 15 residues. The trim removed 2 bases at V and 6 bases at J, leaving 7 bases unmatched. Germline CDR1 reads MGHRA; CDR2 reads YSYEKL. The J gene is TRBJ2-3, the V gene TRBV4-1; 8 nucleotides match TRBD2. The clonotype originates from a woman aged 50 to 60 in good health and CMV-seropositive. Sequencing was carried out using PBMCs. CDR3 in DNA: TGCGCCAGCAGCCAACAGGTAGCGGGGCCGGATACGCAGTATTTT. Amino acids: CASSQQVAGPDTQYF.